The 19 T cell receptor beta chains reported below all come from one sample, sequenced in a study of blood T cell repertoires in COVID-19. The repertoire was sequenced with immunoSEQ multiplex PCR; TCRdb's copy has only in-frame clones and lacks some. The table has around 6,500 clones, roughly nine tenths seen once. The sequenced sample consisted of peripheral blood. The receptor set was obtained from a man aged 65-85 years with active COVID-19.

The chain links TRBV6-2 or TRBV6-3 to TRBJ1-6; possible D gene TRBD1, 5 bases. Germline V gene data show CDR1 as MNHEY and CDR2 as SVGEGT. Trimming left V 1 base short and J 11 bases short, with 12 bases between. This CDR3 contains 14 residues. The CDR3 loop reads CASSYYETAPPLHF. Here the CDR3 DNA reads TGTGCCAGCAGTTACTATGAGACAGCGCCACCCCTCCACTTT.

In DNA, the CDR3 is TGCGCCAGCAGCCTATCCACAGTCAACTATGGCTACACCTTC. Protein sequence: CASSLSTVNYGYTF. This chain connects TRBV4-1 to TRBJ1-2; D not resolved. The CDR3 runs to 14 residues. Trimming stripped 4 bases from V and 2 bases from J, with 11 bases between. CDR1 is MGHRA and CDR2 is YSYEKL in the germline V gene.

This clone was seen a single time. The V and J genes are TRBV10-3 and TRBJ2-5, with 9 bases aligning to TRBD1. The CDR3 has 16 residues. CDR1 is ENHRY and CDR2 is SYGVKD in the germline V gene. V dropped 5 bases and J dropped 5; count of bases not matched to a gene: 12. The CDR3 sequence: CAISKPGQGVSETQYF. As DNA, the CDR3 is TGTGCCATCAGTAAACCGGGACAGGGAGTGAGTGAGACCCAGTACTTC.

V and J are TRBV6-1 and TRBJ2-1; 9 nucleotides align to TRBD1. V lost 3 bases, J lost 7 bases, and 4 bases stayed unmatched. The CDR3 extends over 14 amino acids. Germline lookup yields CDR1 MNHNS and CDR2 SASEGT. DNA of the CDR3: TGTGCCAGCAGTGAGGCCGGGACAGGGAATGAGCAGTTCTTC. Encoded protein: CASSEAGTGNEQFF.

The V call is TRBV12-5, the J call TRBJ2-2; 9 nucleotides align to TRBD1. The CDR3 loop spans 15 amino acids. V was clipped by 6 bases and J by 4 bases; unmatched bases: 6. Germline CDR1 and CDR2: LGHNT and FRNRAP. CDR3 sequence (DNA): TGTGCTAGTGGACAGGGACAGGGAGTCACCGGGGAGCTGTTTTTT. Translating gives CASGQGQGVTGELFF.

The V and J genes are TRBV9 and TRBJ2-5, with D perhaps matching TRBD1 (6 bases). Germline V gene sequence: CDR1 SGDLS, CDR2 YYNGEE. The CDR3 is 14 amino acids. Between the trimmed V and J ends, which lost 4 bases and 5 bases, there was a span of 15 bases. CDR3 nucleotide sequence: TGTGCCAGCAGCAGGACAGCCCGGGTGGAGACCCAGTACTTC. This gives the protein CASSRTARVETQYF.

This chain joins TRBV27 and TRBJ1-1; 7 positions agree with TRBD1. After removal of 7 bases from V and 3 bases from J, the junction contained 8 bases not matched to a gene. Germline CDR1 MNHEY, CDR2 SMNVEV (reference sequence). The CDR3 runs 14 residues. The CDR3 nucleotides are TGTGCCAGCAAGAGACAGGGTATAGACACTGAAGCTTTCTTT. Amino acids: CASKRQGIDTEAFF.

V usage is TRBV4-2 and J usage is TRBJ1-1, with D maybe TRBD1 (5 bases). CDR1 is LGHNA and CDR2 is YNFKEQ in the germline V gene. CDR3 length: 16 residues. Between the trimmed V and J ends, which lost 0 bases and 1 base, there was a span of 12 bases. The CDR3 sequence: CASSQDPDRANTEAFF. The DNA for the CDR3 is TGTGCCAGCAGCCAAGACCCAGACAGAGCGAACACTGAAGCTTTCTTT.

This clone was counted between two and nine times. The chain couples TRBV4-2 to TRBJ1-5, with a possible D match to TRBD1 (5 bases). This CDR3 comprises 16 residues. Germline-derived CDR1 and CDR2 are LGHNA and YNFKEQ. Trimming pared 0 bases from V and 2 bases from J, leaving 11 bases between. This chain's CDR3 is CASSQETGEGNQPQHF. As DNA, the CDR3 is TGTGCCAGCAGCCAAGAGACGGGGGAGGGCAATCAGCCCCAGCATTTT.

The chain combines TRBV6-6 with TRBJ1-6, with D hard to call. The V gene's germline CDR1 is MNHNY and CDR2 SVGAGI (reference sequence). Trimming pared 2 bases from V and 10 bases from J, leaving 15 bases between. CDR3 length: 15 amino acids. The CDR3 bases are TGTGCCAGCAGTTACCTGACGGCTGCAGGCTCACCCCTCCACTTT. The encoded protein is CASSYLTAAGSPLHF.

This clone was recorded once. This chain links TRBV5-1 with TRBJ2-7; 11 bases fit TRBD1. Per germline, CDR1 SGHRS and CDR2 YFSETQ. The CDR3 runs to 14 residues. With 3 bases clipped from V and 7 bases from J, the junction kept 6 bases outside the gene matches. Here the CDR3 reads CASSSRTGGWEQYF. As DNA, the CDR3 is TGCGCCAGCAGCTCAAGGACAGGGGGCTGGGAGCAGTACTTC.

This rearrangement joins TRBV15 to TRBJ2-6, with TRBD2 as a possible D gene (6 bases). The V end was cut by 1 base, the J end by 0 bases, with 13 bases between. The V gene's germline CDR1 is LNHNV and CDR2 YYDKDF (reference sequence). The CDR3 extends over 18 amino acids. The CDR3 DNA sequence: TGTGCCACCAGCAGAGGGGCTAGCGCCGACTCTGGGGCCAACGTCCTGACTTTC. Its translation is CATSRGASADSGANVLTF.

This clone was seen only once. The chain links TRBV3-1 (or the pseudogene TRBV3-2) to TRBJ2-3, with 10 positions matching TRBD1. CDR1 is LGHDT, CDR2 YNNKEL, per germline (reference sequence). The CDR3 covers 19 residues. V gave up 1 base and J gave up 4 bases; unmatched junction bases: 14. CDR3 residues: CASSQGLLPGTGEADTQYF. CDR3 DNA sequence: TGTGCCAGCAGCCAAGGACTCCTCCCCGGGACAGGGGAAGCAGATACGCAGTATTTT.

This chain uses TRBV4-2 with TRBJ2-1; 7 bases are shared with TRBD2. CDR1 and CDR2 from the germline V gene are LGHNA and YNFKEQ. Losses at the gene ends were 7 bases for V and 9 bases for J; bases not matched to a gene: 12. The CDR3 loop spans 14 amino acids. In DNA form, the CDR3 reads TGTGCCAGCACGGAGGGAGGGCTAAGGATTGAGCAGTTCTTC. It specifies CASTEGGLRIEQFF.

This clone was picked up one time. This chain joins TRBV5-6 and TRBJ2-7; TRBD2 aligns across 7 bases. CDR1 is SGHDT and CDR2 is YYEEEE in the germline V gene. The CDR3 has 15 residues. J was trimmed by 6 bases and V by 2 bases; bases with no gene match: 11. The chain's CDR3 is CASSFRPSGGLEQYF. CDR3 DNA sequence: TGTGCCAGCAGCTTCCGGCCTAGCGGCGGTCTCGAGCAGTACTTC.

This clone was recorded a few times. The V gene is TRBV4-2, the J gene TRBJ2-1, with 9 bases lining up with TRBD2. The CDR3 contains 16 residues. V was clipped by 0 bases and J by 9 bases; unmatched bases: 9. The V gene's germline CDR1 is LGHNA and CDR2 YNFKEQ. The DNA of the CDR3 is TGTGCCAGCAGCCAAGATAGTGCTAGCGGGGCAGCTGAGCAGTTCTTC. Protein product: CASSQDSASGAAEQFF.

This rearrangement joins TRBV2 to TRBJ1-1; D may be TRBD1 (5 bases). This CDR3 is built from 14 residues. Germline CDR1 reads SNHLY; CDR2 reads FYNNEI. The V end was cut by 7 bases, the J end by 0 bases, with 12 bases between. The chain's CDR3 is CASKIGGVNTEAFF. DNA of the CDR3: TGTGCCAGCAAGATAGGAGGGGTGAACACTGAAGCTTTCTTT.

The CDR3 reads CASSQKKGAYNEQFF. The CDR3 DNA reads as TGCGCCAGCAGTCAAAAGAAGGGGGCTTACAATGAGCAGTTCTTC. The chain has TRBV4-1 and TRBJ2-1; 7 bases are shared with TRBD1. The CDR3 is made up of 15 amino acids. The V gene end was trimmed by 6 bases and the J gene end by 4 bases; junction bases not matched to a gene: 9. Germline CDR1 reads MGHRA; CDR2 reads YSYEKL.

V gene TRBV2 combines with J gene TRBJ1-4; 11 bases map to TRBD1. Germline V lookup: CDR1 SNHLY, CDR2 FYNNEI. V was pared by 6 bases and J by 5 bases, with 2 bases of the junction left unmatched. CDR3 length: 14 residues. CDR3 sequence reads: CASSGDRGNEKLFF. As DNA, the CDR3 is TGTGCCAGCAGCGGGGACAGGGGGAATGAAAAACTGTTTTTT. The complete variable domain, with remaining parts taken from reference TRBV2 and TRBJ1-4, reads EPEVTQTPSHQVTQMGQEVILRCVPISNHLYFYWYRQILGQKVEFLVSFYNNEISEKSEIFDDQFSVERPDGSNFTLKIRSTKLEDSAMYFCASSGDRGNEKLFFGSGTQLSVL.